These T cell receptor beta chains were read from a single sample in a study of technical replicates of blood from several donors. Sequenced by immunoSEQ multiplex PCR; TCRdb stores in-frame clones only, minus some. Of around 81,000 clones listed, over 75% are singletons. The sequencing sample was made of PBMCs. All receptors come from a human donor in good health. Some clones in this sample may be carry-over from other donors' samples. CDR3s include the opening cysteine and the closing phenylalanine or tryptophan. Fields, in order: V gene, clone size, J gene, D gene, CDR3 DNA, CDR3 protein. A D gene is named only where the DNA matches it firmly. Clone size appears in some rows only: once, few, many, or a class for an expanded clone.

TRBV5-4	few	TRBJ2-5	TRBD1	TGTGCCAGCAGCTTGACAGGGGAAGAGACCCAGTACTTC	CASSLTGEETQYF
TRBV18	NA	TRBJ2-2	TRBD1	TGTGCCAGCTCACCCCGGACAGGGAGAACCGGGGAGCTGTTTTTT	CASSPRTGRTGELFF
TRBV19	few	TRBJ2-7	NA	TGTGCCAGTAGTATTCTCCGGGGGGCTTCGTACGAGCAGTACTTC	CASSILRGASYEQYF
TRBV7-9	NA	TRBJ1-2	NA	TGTGCCAGCAGCCCACAGGTCTCCTATGGCTACACCTTC	CASSPQVSYGYTF
TRBV10-3	NA	TRBJ2-3	TRBD2	TGTGCCATCAGTGCCGGGACTAGCGGGGGAACTAGCACAGATACGCAGTATTTT	CAISAGTSGGTSTDTQYF
TRBV18	NA	TRBJ1-2	NA	TGTGCCAGCTCACCTCTGGGGCCCAAGAACTATGGCTACACCTTC	CASSPLGPKNYGYTF
TRBV19	NA	TRBJ1-4	NA	TGTGCCAGTAGTATCGGCAGGGCCGCTGAAAAACTGTTTTTT	CASSIGRAAEKLFF
TRBV6-1	NA	TRBJ2-1	TRBD2	TGTGCCAGCGGTAACCTAGCGGGAGTCTTTGGTGAGCAGTTCTTC	CASGNLAGVFGEQFF
TRBV27	NA	TRBJ2-5	NA	TGTGCCAGCAGCCCCAGGGGCCAAGAGACCCAGTACTTC	CASSPRGQETQYF
TRBV19	NA	TRBJ2-3	NA	TGTGCCAGTAGTATCTTCGGGACTAGCACAGATACGCAGTATTTT	CASSIFGTSTDTQYF
TRBV9	NA	TRBJ2-3	NA	TGTGCCAGCAGCGTAAATACTCGGGGCACAGATACGCAGTATTTT	CASSVNTRGTDTQYF
TRBV11-2	NA	TRBJ2-5	TRBD2	TGTGCCAGCAGCGCGCCCGGCCTCGGGAGGGGGGAGACCCAGTACTTC	CASSAPGLGRGETQYF
TRBV4-1	NA	TRBJ2-3	TRBD2	TGCGCCAGCAGCCCAACTCCGGGACTAGCGGGAGGAGGCCCAGATACGCAGTATTTT	CASSPTPGLAGGGPDTQYF
TRBV29-1	NA	TRBJ1-1	NA	TGCAGCGTCGCAAGAGGCGCTGAAGCTTTCTTT	CSVARGAEAFF
TRBV5-4	NA	TRBJ1-6	NA	TGTGCCAGCAGCACCGGGGGGGTTTCACCCCTCCACTTT	CASSTGGVSPLHF
TRBV10-3	few	TRBJ1-2	NA	TGTGCCATCAGTGAGTCGTTTGGCAGGGTGGGTGGCTACACCTTC	CAISESFGRVGGYTF
TRBV9	NA	TRBJ1-3	NA	TGTGCCAGCAGCGTTACAGGGTCCGCTGGAAACACCATATATTTT	CASSVTGSAGNTIYF
TRBV12-5	NA	TRBJ1-6	TRBD1	TGTGCTAGTGGTTCGGGACAGGGGCGTTCACCCCTCCACTTT	CASGSGQGRSPLHF
TRBV5-1	NA	TRBJ2-7	TRBD2	TGCGCCAGCCAGGGACTAGCGGGGGGCACGGGCGAGCAGTACTTC	CASQGLAGGTGEQYF
TRBV29-1	NA	TRBJ2-7	NA	TGCAGCGTCCCCTCCGGGGTCGAGCAGTACTTC	CSVPSGVEQYF
TRBV10-3	NA	TRBJ2-5	TRBD2	TGTGCCATCAGTGAACCGGGACGGGGGGTCGAGACCCAGTACTTC	CAISEPGRGVETQYF
TRBV9	NA	TRBJ2-1	TRBD2	TGTGCCAGCAGCGTAGTTGGCGGGAGCGTTTCCTACAATGAGCAGTTCTTC	CASSVVGGSVSYNEQFF
TRBV7-6	NA	TRBJ1-5	NA	TGTGCCAGCAGCTTAAGACAGAATCAGCCCCAGCATTTT	CASSLRQNQPQHF
TRBV5-1	NA	TRBJ1-1	TRBD1	TGCGCCAGCAGTACTAACGACGGGACAGGTCTTGAAGCTTTCTTT	CASSTNDGTGLEAFF
TRBV7-9	NA	TRBJ1-4	TRBD1	TGTGCCAGCAGCGCCGACAGGGCGGCTAATGAAAAACTGTTTTTT	CASSADRAANEKLFF
TRBV13	NA	TRBJ1-6	NA	TGTGCCAGCAGCTTTAATTCGGGGGCCCTCCACTTT	CASSFNSGALHF
TRBV4-3	NA	TRBJ2-3	TRBD2	TGCGCCAGCAGCCAAGATCGACGGGGGGTCACAGATACGCAGTATTTT	CASSQDRRGVTDTQYF
TRBV7-9	NA	TRBJ2-1	TRBD2	TGTGCCAGCAGCTTCCACGGGGGGGCCTTCTACAATGAGCAGTTCTTC	CASSFHGGAFYNEQFF
TRBV19	few	TRBJ1-2	NA	TGTGCCAGTAGCGCCGAGGGCTTCTATGGCTACACCTTC	CASSAEGFYGYTF
TRBV4-1	NA	TRBJ1-3	NA	TGCGCCAGCAGCCAAGTGGCGGCAGCCGGAAACACCATATATTTT	CASSQVAAAGNTIYF
TRBV20-1	NA	TRBJ2-3	NA	TGCAGTGCTTTAAGCTCAGATACGCAGTATTTT	CSALSSDTQYF
TRBV6-5	NA	TRBJ1-2	NA	TGTGCCAGCAGCATGATACCCACATATGGCTACACCTTC	CASSMIPTYGYTF
TRBV7-9	NA	TRBJ2-3	TRBD2	TGTGCCAGCAGCGCGACTAGCGGCACAGATACGCAGTATTTT	CASSATSGTDTQYF
TRBV9	NA	TRBJ1-3	NA	TGTGCCAGCAGCGGGGGGAGGGGACGGGGAAACACCATATATTTT	CASSGGRGRGNTIYF
TRBV7-3	NA	TRBJ2-5	TRBD2	TGTGCCAGCAGCCCAGCGGGGGCAGAAGAGACCCAGTACTTC	CASSPAGAEETQYF
TRBV25-1	NA	TRBJ2-4	NA	TGTGCCAGCAGTGAAGACAGTCCTAAAAACATTCAGTACTTC	CASSEDSPKNIQYF
TRBV7-6	NA	TRBJ1-2	TRBD1	TGTGCCAGCAGCTTCGCAGGGGGCTATGGCTACACCTTC	CASSFAGGYGYTF
TRBV9	NA	TRBJ2-7	TRBD2	TGTGCCAGCAGCGTAGGGGGACTAGTAGGGGATGGGGGGTACGAGCAGTACTTC	CASSVGGLVGDGGYEQYF
TRBV5-1	NA	TRBJ2-7	TRBD1	TGCGCCAGCAGCTTGCAACAGGGGGCCCTGGACGAGCAGTACTTC	CASSLQQGALDEQYF
TRBV9	NA	TRBJ1-1	TRBD1	TGTGCCAGCAGCGGAGGACAGGGGTTGAACACTGAAGCTTTCTTT	CASSGGQGLNTEAFF
TRBV11-3	NA	TRBJ2-1	NA	TGTGCCAGCAGCTTAGAAGGAACTAGCCCGTACAATGAGCAGTTCTTC	CASSLEGTSPYNEQFF
TRBV2	NA	TRBJ2-1	NA	TGTGCCACCAGTGTAGGTGGGAGCTCCTACAATGAGCAGTTCTTC	CATSVGGSSYNEQFF
TRBV6-1	NA	TRBJ1-1	NA	TGTGCCACTGACATCATGAACACTGAAGCTTTCTTT	CATDIMNTEAFF
TRBV5-1	once	TRBJ2-3	TRBD2	TGCGCCAGCAGCTTGCGGGGGGGCACAGATACGCAGTATTTT	CASSLRGGTDTQYF
TRBV5-1	NA	TRBJ2-7	NA	TGCGCCAGCAGCGAACAGGGCTACGAGCAGTACTTC	CASSEQGYEQYF
TRBV19	NA	TRBJ1-1	NA	TGTGCCAGTAGTCCGCGGGGGAACACTGAAGCTTTCTTT	CASSPRGNTEAFF
TRBV4-1	few	TRBJ1-1	NA	TGCGCCAGCAGCCAAGTGGGAGGGGATGAAGCTTTCTTT	CASSQVGGDEAFF
TRBV7-2	NA	TRBJ2-1	NA	TGTGCCAGCAGCTTATCGCGGGATTTTTATGAGCAGTTCTTC	CASSLSRDFYEQFF
TRBV27	NA	TRBJ1-2	NA	TGTGCCAGCAGTTTAAGTTTTATGGGAGGGGGTTGGTTCCATGGCTACACCTTC	CASSLSFMGGGWFHGYTF
TRBV14	NA	TRBJ1-2	NA	TGTGCCAGCAGCCAACAGGGCCCCCAGGTCTACACCTTC	CASSQQGPQVYTF
TRBV30	NA	TRBJ1-1	TRBD1	TGTGCCTGGAGCCATTGGACCGGGACAGGGGGCGTCGGGGCTTTCTTT	CAWSHWTGTGGVGAFF
TRBV4-1	NA	TRBJ2-3	NA	TGCGCCAGCAGCCAAGTATATTCTAGCACAGATACGCAGTATTTT	CASSQVYSSTDTQYF
TRBV5-1	NA	TRBJ2-2	TRBD2	TGCGCCAGCAGCCGGGCAGCGGGGGGAACCGGGGAGCTGTTTTTT	CASSRAAGGTGELFF
TRBV5-1	NA	TRBJ2-5	TRBD2	TGCGCCAGCAGCTCCGGTGGGACTAGCGGGAGGGCCCAAGAGACCCAGTACTTC	CASSSGGTSGRAQETQYF